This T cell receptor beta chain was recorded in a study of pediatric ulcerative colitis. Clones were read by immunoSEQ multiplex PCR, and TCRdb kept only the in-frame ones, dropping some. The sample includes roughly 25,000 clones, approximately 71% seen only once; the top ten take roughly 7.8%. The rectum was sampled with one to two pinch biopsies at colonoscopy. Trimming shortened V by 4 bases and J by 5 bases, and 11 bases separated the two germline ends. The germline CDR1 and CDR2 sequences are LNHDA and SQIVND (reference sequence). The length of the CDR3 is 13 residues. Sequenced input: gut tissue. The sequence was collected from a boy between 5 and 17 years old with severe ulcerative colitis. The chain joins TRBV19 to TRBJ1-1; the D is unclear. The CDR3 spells CASSRSVGTEAFF. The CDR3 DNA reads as TGTGCCAGTAGTAGGAGCGTGGGGACTGAAGCTTTCTTT.